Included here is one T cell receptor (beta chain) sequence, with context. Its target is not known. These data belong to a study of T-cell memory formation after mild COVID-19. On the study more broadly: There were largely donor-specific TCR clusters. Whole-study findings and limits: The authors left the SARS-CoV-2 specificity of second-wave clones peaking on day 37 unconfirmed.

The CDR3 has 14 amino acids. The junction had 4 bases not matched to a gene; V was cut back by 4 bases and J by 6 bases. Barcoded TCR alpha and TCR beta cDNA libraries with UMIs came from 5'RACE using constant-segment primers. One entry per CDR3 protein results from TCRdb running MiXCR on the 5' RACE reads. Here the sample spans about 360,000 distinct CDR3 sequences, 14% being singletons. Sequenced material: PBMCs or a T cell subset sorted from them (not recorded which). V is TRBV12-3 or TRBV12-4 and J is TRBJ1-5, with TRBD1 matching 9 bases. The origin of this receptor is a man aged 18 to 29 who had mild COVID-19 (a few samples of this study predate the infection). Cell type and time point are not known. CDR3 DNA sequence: TGTGCCAGCAGTTCGACAGGGGGGGTTCAGCCCCAGCATTTT. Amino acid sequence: CASSSTGGVQPQHF.